These T cell receptor beta chains were read from a single sample in a study of T cells in Graves' hyperthyroidism and ophthalmopathy. Each CDR3 protein is one row after TCRdb ran MiXCR on the multiplex PCR reads. The sample has some 420,000 distinct CDR3 sequences, roughly 13% seen once; the top ten hold 5.3%. Source material: blood. These receptors all stem from a woman younger than 30 with Graves' hyperthyroidism. The CDR3 runs from the conserved cysteine through the conserved F or W. The D gene is left open where the match is weak. For some rows the clone size is stated as once, few or many, or as a class when expanded; others skip it.

d_call clone_size j_call v_call cdr3_length cdr3_nt cdr3_aa
TRBD2 many TRBJ2-5 TRBV20-1 16 TGCAGTGCTAGAGAGGCTAGCGGGAGGAGCCAAGAGACCCAGTACTTC CSAREASGRSQETQYF
TRBD2 many TRBJ2-2 TRBV5-1 18 TGCGCCAGCAGCCCCAGACCTAGCGGGAATGGATACACCGGGGAGCTGTTTTTT CASSPRPSGNGYTGELFF
TRBD1 many TRBJ2-3 TRBV20-1 16 TGCAGTACCAGCCCTAACAGGGGGCTGATCGCAGATACGCAGTATTTT CSTSPNRGLIADTQYF
- many TRBJ2-7 TRBV28 15 TGTGCCAGCAGTCCACTCGGGGAGGTAGGCTACGAGCAGTACTTC CASSPLGEVGYEQYF
TRBD2 few TRBJ2-4 TRBV7-2 16 TGTGCCAGCAGCTCTTACGTAGCGGGAGGGCAAAACATTCAGTACTTC CASSSYVAGGQNIQYF
- many TRBJ2-1 TRBV27 14 TGTGCCAGCAGTGTCCTCCGTGGAGGTAATGAGCAGTTCTTC CASSVLRGGNEQFF
- - TRBJ2-2 TRBV10-3 14 TGTGCCATCAGAGATCCGGGGGGCTCCGGGGAGCTGTTTTTT CAIRDPGGSGELFF
TRBD2 many TRBJ2-3 TRBV29-1 14 TGCAGCGTTGTTCCAGGGCTCCTAGCGGGGGAACAGTATTTT CSVVPGLLAGEQYF
TRBD1 many TRBJ2-5 TRBV27 16 TGTGCCAGCAGTGCAACGGGACAGGGGTATGACGAGACCCAGTACTTC CASSATGQGYDETQYF
TRBD2 - TRBJ2-1 TRBV10-3 16 TGTGCCATCAGGGGGACTAGCGGGAGTCACTCCTACGAGCAGTTCTTC CAIRGTSGSHSYEQFF
TRBD2 - TRBJ2-1 TRBV11-1 12 TGTGCCAGCAGCAGACTAGCCGAGGGGCAGTTCTTC CASSRLAEGQFF
- many TRBJ1-1 TRBV29-1 11 TGCAGCGTCACCCACCGACATGGGGCTTTCTTT CSVTHRHGAFF
- - TRBJ2-3 TRBV7-6 15 TGTGCCAGCAGCTTAGAGAACGCGTTGGGAGATACGCAGTATTTT CASSLENALGDTQYF
TRBD1 many TRBJ1-6 TRBV4-3 15 TGCGCCAGCAGCCAAGAGGGAGACAGGGATTCACCCCTCCACTTT CASSQEGDRDSPLHF
- many TRBJ1-4 TRBV12-3/TRBV12-4 15 TGTGCCAGCAGTCGGCTACGATTCGGGGCGGAAAAACTGTTTTTT CASSRLRFGAEKLFF
- many TRBJ2-1 TRBV11-2 14 TGTGCCAGCAGCTTAGAAGGACCACCCAATGAGCAGTTCTTC CASSLEGPPNEQFF
TRBD1 - TRBJ1-4 TRBV5-8 16 TGTGCCAGCAGCTTGGCCAGGGGGCTGGACCCTGAAAAACTGTTTTTT CASSLARGLDPEKLFF
TRBD2 - TRBJ2-5 TRBV7-9 17 TGTGCCAGCAGTCCCAGGACTAGCGGGAGGGCCTCAGAGACCCAGTACTTC CASSPRTSGRASETQYF
TRBD1 few TRBJ2-7 TRBV18 16 TGTGCCAGCTCACCAACCGGGACAGGGGGCCCCTACGAGCAGTACTTC CASSPTGTGGPYEQYF
- many TRBJ2-1 TRBV11-2 13 TGTGCCAGCAGCTTAGGGCAGCCTAATGAGCAGTTCTTC CASSLGQPNEQFF
- many TRBJ1-2 TRBV5-1 14 TGCGCCAGCAGCCCCGTCCTGAAGGGCTATGGCTACACCTTC CASSPVLKGYGYTF
- few TRBJ2-3 TRBV29-1 11 TGCAGCGTTGTGGGTACAGATACGCAGTATTTT CSVVGTDTQYF